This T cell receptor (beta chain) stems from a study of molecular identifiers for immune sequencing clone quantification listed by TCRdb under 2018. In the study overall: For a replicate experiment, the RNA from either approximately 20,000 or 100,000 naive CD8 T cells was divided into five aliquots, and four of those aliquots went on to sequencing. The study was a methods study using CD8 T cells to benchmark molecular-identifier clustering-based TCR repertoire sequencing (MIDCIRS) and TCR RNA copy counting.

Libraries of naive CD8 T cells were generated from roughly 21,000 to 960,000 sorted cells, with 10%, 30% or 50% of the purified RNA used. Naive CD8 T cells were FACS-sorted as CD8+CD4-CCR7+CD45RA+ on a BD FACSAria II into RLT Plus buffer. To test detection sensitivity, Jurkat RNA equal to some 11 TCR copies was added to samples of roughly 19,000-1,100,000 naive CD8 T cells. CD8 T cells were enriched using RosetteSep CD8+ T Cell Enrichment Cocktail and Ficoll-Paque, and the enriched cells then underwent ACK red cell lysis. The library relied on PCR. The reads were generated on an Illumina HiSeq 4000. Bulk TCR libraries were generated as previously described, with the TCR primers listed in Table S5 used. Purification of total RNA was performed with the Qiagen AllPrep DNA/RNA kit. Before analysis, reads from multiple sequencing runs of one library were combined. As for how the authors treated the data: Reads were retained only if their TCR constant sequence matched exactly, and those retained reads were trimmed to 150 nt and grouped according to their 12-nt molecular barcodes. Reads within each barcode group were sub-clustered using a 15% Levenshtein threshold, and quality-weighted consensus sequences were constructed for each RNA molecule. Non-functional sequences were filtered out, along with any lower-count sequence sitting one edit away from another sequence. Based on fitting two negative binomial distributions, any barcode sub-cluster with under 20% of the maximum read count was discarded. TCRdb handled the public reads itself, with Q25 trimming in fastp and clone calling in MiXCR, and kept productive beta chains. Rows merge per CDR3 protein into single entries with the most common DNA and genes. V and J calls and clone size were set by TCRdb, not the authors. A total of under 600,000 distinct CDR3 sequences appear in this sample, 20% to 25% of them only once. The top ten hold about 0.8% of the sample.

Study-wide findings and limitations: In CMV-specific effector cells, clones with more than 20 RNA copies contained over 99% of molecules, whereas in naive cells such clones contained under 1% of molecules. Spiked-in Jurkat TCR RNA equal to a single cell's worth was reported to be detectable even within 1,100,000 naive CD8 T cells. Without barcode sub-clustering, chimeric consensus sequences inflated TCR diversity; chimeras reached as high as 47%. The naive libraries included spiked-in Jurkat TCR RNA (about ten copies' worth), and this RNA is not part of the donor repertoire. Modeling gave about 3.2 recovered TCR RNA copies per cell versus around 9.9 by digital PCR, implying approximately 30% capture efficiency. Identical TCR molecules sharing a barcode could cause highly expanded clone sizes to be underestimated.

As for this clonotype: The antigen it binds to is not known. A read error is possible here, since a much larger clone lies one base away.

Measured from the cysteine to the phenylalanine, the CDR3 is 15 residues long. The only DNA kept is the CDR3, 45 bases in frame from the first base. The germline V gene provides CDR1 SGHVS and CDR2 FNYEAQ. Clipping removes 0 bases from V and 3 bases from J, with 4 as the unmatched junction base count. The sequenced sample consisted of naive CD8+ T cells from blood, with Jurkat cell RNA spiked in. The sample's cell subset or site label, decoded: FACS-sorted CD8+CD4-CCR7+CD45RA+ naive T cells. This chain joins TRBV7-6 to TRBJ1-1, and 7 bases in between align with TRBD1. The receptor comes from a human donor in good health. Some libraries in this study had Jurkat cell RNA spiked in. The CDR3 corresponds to CASSLAIGQDTEAFF. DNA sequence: TGTGCCAGCAGCTTAGCGATCGGACAGGACACTGAAGCTTTCTTT. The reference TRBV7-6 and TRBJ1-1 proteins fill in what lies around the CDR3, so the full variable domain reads GAGVSQSPRYKVTKRGQDVALRCDPISGHVSLYWYRQALGQGPEFLTYFNYEAQQDKSGLPNDRFSAERPEGSISTLTIQRTEQRDSAMYRCASSLAIGQDTEAFFGQGTRLTVV.